Listed here are 32 T cell receptor beta chains from one sample, sequenced in a study of T cell changes during pregnancy in multiple sclerosis. This table comes from immunoSEQ multiplex PCR, and its TCRdb copy is limited to in-frame clones, with some not included. The sample shows 52,000 or so clones, about 90% of them seen only once. The sample consisted of CD4+ T cells from peripheral blood mononuclear cells, taken in the first trimester of pregnancy. The source is a female donor with multiple sclerosis, enrolled in a pregnancy study.

The chain uses TRBV5-1 and TRBJ2-3; TRBD1 agrees at 8 bases. CDR3 size: 15 residues. V was clipped by 4 bases and J by 2 bases; unmatched bases: 6. The germline V gene has CDR1 SGHRS and CDR2 YFSETQ. The CDR3 region has the DNA TGCGCCAGCAGCAGACAGGGGATTTACACAGATACGCAGTATTTT. This sequence encodes CASSRQGIYTDTQYF.

The gene calls are TRBV7-8 and TRBJ2-1; 8 positions agree with TRBD2. The CDR3 runs 16 residues. Trimming cost V 6 bases and J 0 bases; bases outside gene matches: 7. The germline V gene has CDR1 SGHVS and CDR2 FQNEAQ. The CDR3 DNA reads as TGTGCCAGCAGGAAAACTAGCGGAAGCTCCTACAATGAGCAGTTCTTC. Protein sequence: CASRKTSGSSYNEQFF. Full variable domain (outside the CDR3, taken from reference TRBV7-8 and TRBJ2-1): GAGVSQSPRYKVAKRGQDVALRCDPISGHVSLFWYQQALGQGPEFLTYFQNEAQLDKSGLPSDRFFAERPEGSVSTLKIQRTQQEDSAVYLCASRKTSGSSYNEQFFGPGTRLTVL.

The chain has TRBV7-8 and TRBJ1-4; D is undetermined. Germline V lookup: CDR1 SGHVS, CDR2 FQNEAQ. This CDR3 has 12 residues. V shed 4 bases and J shed 8 bases, with 8 bases lying between them. The CDR3 DNA follows: TGTGCCAGCAGCTCCGTAGAGGAAAAACTGTTTTTT. Protein sequence: CASSSVEEKLFF.

J is TRBJ2-5 and V is TRBV11-2; D may be TRBD1 (5 bases). From germline, CDR1 is SGHAT and CDR2 FQNNGV. CDR3 size: 15 residues. Trimming cost V 2 bases and J 5 bases, with 15 bases left between them. CDR3 bases: TGTGCCAGCAGCTTAAGGGGTGGGATAGGGGAGACCCAGTACTTC. It yields the protein CASSLRGGIGETQYF.

This chain uses TRBV13 with TRBJ2-4; 11 nucleotides agree with TRBD2. CDR1 and CDR2 from the germline V gene are PRHDT and FYEKMQ (reference sequence). J lost 7 bases, V lost 3 bases, and 2 bases had no gene match. The CDR3 length is 14 residues. The CDR3 loop reads CASSLLAGGNIQYF. CDR3 nucleotide sequence: TGTGCCAGCAGCTTGCTAGCGGGAGGTAACATTCAGTACTTC.

The chain couples TRBV2 to TRBJ2-1; maybe TRBD1 (6 bases). The V gene lost 10 bases and the J gene lost 9 bases, with 19 bases spanning the gap. The CDR3 covers 13 residues. The V gene's germline CDR1 is SNHLY and CDR2 FYNNEI. The CDR3 DNA reads as TGTGCCACCCTGAGAGGGGGAGAGGGTGAGCAGTTCTTC. It translates to CATLRGGEGEQFF.

The chain is built from TRBV19 and TRBJ2-5, with TRBD2 identical over 8 bases. From germline, CDR1 is LNHDA and CDR2 SQIVND (reference sequence). The CDR3 totals 14 residues. Trimming took 5 bases from V and 6 from J; bases not matched to a gene: 8. As DNA, the CDR3 is TGTGCCAGTAGTGAGGGGGGACTAGAGAAGACCCAGTACTTC. Protein product: CASSEGGLEKTQYF.

The chain is built from TRBV9 and TRBJ2-1, with D tentatively TRBD2 (7 bases). The V end lost 0 bases, the J end lost 1 base, and 8 bases lay between the germline ends. Per the germline V gene, CDR1 is SGDLS and CDR2 is YYNGEE. The CDR3 is made up of 15 amino acids. CDR3 amino acids: CASSVEGGSYNEQFF. DNA of the CDR3: TGTGCCAGCAGCGTAGAGGGGGGGTCCTACAATGAGCAGTTCTTC.

This sequence joins TRBV5-5 and TRBJ1-3; weak D call: TRBD1 (6 bases). The V end lost 1 base, the J end lost 0 bases, and 11 bases lay between the germline ends. This CDR3 has 16 amino acids. Germline V gene sequence: CDR1 SGHKS, CDR2 YYEKEE (reference sequence). CDR3 sequence reads: CASSLLSGDSGNTIYF. CDR3 DNA: TGTGCCAGCAGCTTGTTGTCAGGGGACTCTGGAAACACCATATATTTT.

V usage is TRBV5-5 and J usage is TRBJ2-5, with D perhaps matching TRBD1 (5 bases). The CDR3 spans 14 residues. CDR1 is SGHKS and CDR2 is YYEKEE in the germline V gene (reference sequence). Trimming left V 0 bases short and J 3 bases short, with 9 bases between. This CDR3 reads CASSLAPGKETQYF. The DNA of the CDR3 is TGTGCCAGCAGCTTGGCCCCAGGGAAAGAGACCCAGTACTTC.

This chain's CDR3 is CASRPRPGAEKLFF. DNA of the CDR3: TGTGCCAGCAGACCACGTCCCGGAGCTGAAAAACTGTTTTTT. V gene TRBV7-8 combines with J gene TRBJ1-4; no firm D call. There are 14 residues in the CDR3. CDR1 is SGHVS and CDR2 is FQNEAQ in the germline V gene. V lost 6 bases and J lost 7, with 15 bases in between.

The CDR3 DNA is TGCAGCGCATCCCTGACAGAGTACGAGCAGTACTTC. Protein sequence: CSASLTEYEQYF. This chain joins TRBV29-1 and TRBJ2-7, with D perhaps matching TRBD1 (5 bases). This CDR3 region has 12 residues. Germline values: CDR1 SQVTM, CDR2 ANQGSEA. The V end lost 7 bases, the J end lost 4 bases, and 14 bases lay between the germline ends.

This chain uses TRBV2 with TRBJ1-6; D is undetermined. This CDR3 region has 14 residues. The germline V and J ends were trimmed by 4 bases and 8 bases, with 12 bases remaining between them. Germline lookup yields CDR1 SNHLY and CDR2 FYNNEI. CDR3 in DNA: TGTGCCAGCAGTGGACAAAAGCGGGATTCACCCCTCCACTTT. Amino acid sequence: CASSGQKRDSPLHF.

V and J are TRBV11-3 and TRBJ1-2, with D hard to call. The CDR3 spans 12 residues. Germline lookup yields CDR1 SGHNT and CDR2 YENEEA. V was shortened by 8 bases and J by 5 bases, with 12 bases between the two germline ends. This CDR3 reads CASSEDSYGYTF. DNA for the CDR3: TGTGCCAGCTCGGAGGACTCTTATGGCTACACCTTC.

This clone has only one observation. The chain has TRBV11-3 and TRBJ1-6; D may be TRBD1 (6 bases). This CDR3 region has 15 residues. V was trimmed by 1 base and J by 7 bases, leaving 11 bases between them. Germline CDR1 SGHNT, CDR2 YENEEA. The CDR3 reads CASSLGQGLNSPLHF. The CDR3 region has the DNA TGTGCCAGCAGCTTAGGGCAGGGGCTGAATTCACCCCTCCACTTT.

V is TRBV5-1 and J is TRBJ1-2, with 7 bases fitting TRBD1. Trimming at V came to 4 bases and at J to 9 bases, leaving 9 bases not matched to a gene. Germline-derived CDR1 and CDR2 are SGHRS and YFSETQ. CDR3 length equals 13 residues. In DNA, the CDR3 is TGCGCCAGCAGCATCCGGGACAGCAGTAGCTACACCTTC. Translation: CASSIRDSSSYTF.

This clone was seen a single time. The chain couples TRBV2 to TRBJ2-1; 9 positions match TRBD1. CDR1 is SNHLY, CDR2 FYNNEI, per germline. V was pared by 6 bases and J by 10 bases, with 19 bases of the junction left unmatched. The CDR3 loop spans 17 amino acids. The CDR3 DNA reads TGTGCCAGCAGGGACGGAGGGAGGGACAGGGTAAGGGACGAGCAGTTCTTC. Translation: CASRDGGRDRVRDEQFF.

The chain has TRBV19 and TRBJ2-7; perhaps TRBD2 as D (5 bases). This CDR3 has 13 residues. Germline V gives CDR1 LNHDA, CDR2 SQIVND (reference sequence). V lost 5 bases to trimming and J lost 1 base, with 9 bases between them. The DNA of the CDR3 is TGTGCCAGTAGTGGGTCGGGGTCCTACGAGCAGTACTTC. Translated: CASSGSGSYEQYF.

The V gene is TRBV7-8, the J gene TRBJ2-7; 9 bases fit TRBD2. This CDR3 region has 16 residues. The germline V gene has CDR1 SGHVS and CDR2 FQNEAQ. V was clipped by 0 bases and J by 3 bases; unmatched bases: 6. For the CDR3, the DNA is TGTGCCAGCAGCTTAGCGAACAAGCGGGGGGTCTACGAGCAGTACTTC. This gives the protein CASSLANKRGVYEQYF.

V and J are TRBV10-3 and TRBJ1-5; 9 positions match TRBD1. V shed 2 bases and J 5 bases; nucleotides not matched to a gene: 4. Germline assignment: CDR1 ENHRY and CDR2 SYGVKD. The CDR3 is 15 residues long. The CDR3 sequence: CAISERGTGHQPQHF. As DNA, the CDR3 is TGTGCCATCAGTGAGAGGGGGACAGGGCATCAGCCCCAGCATTTT.

The chain recombines TRBV6-5 with TRBJ1-4, with 8 bases fitting TRBD1. V gave up 10 bases and J gave up 6 bases; unmatched junction bases: 4. The CDR3 totals 12 residues. Germline values: CDR1 MNHEY, CDR2 SVGAGI. DNA of the CDR3: TGTGCCACCGACAGGGGATATGAAAAACTGTTTTTT. This encodes CATDRGYEKLFF.

The chain couples TRBV27 to TRBJ2-7; TRBD1 aligns across 7 bases. Losses at the gene ends were 5 bases for V and 2 bases for J; bases not matched to a gene: 6. Germline CDR1 and CDR2: MNHEY and SMNVEV (reference sequence). The CDR3 contains 14 residues. For the CDR3, the DNA is TGTGCCAGCAGTCCCAGGGACAGACCCTACGAGCAGTACTTC. As protein: CASSPRDRPYEQYF.

The V gene is TRBV10-3, the J gene TRBJ2-7, with D tentatively TRBD1 (6 bases). The ends were cut back, 5 bases at V and 8 bases at J, with 22 bases in the middle. There are 15 residues in the CDR3. Germline lookup yields CDR1 ENHRY and CDR2 SYGVKD. Written as DNA, the CDR3 is TGTGCCATCAGTCCTGAGGGGGTACAGGGCACCAAGCAGTACTTC. Protein sequence: CAISPEGVQGTKQYF.

The chain recombines TRBV6-5 with TRBJ2-7; 10 bases align to TRBD2. Germline lookup yields CDR1 MNHEY and CDR2 SVGAGI. J lost 3 bases, V lost 7 bases, and 6 bases had no gene match. The CDR3 is made up of 14 amino acids. In DNA, the CDR3 is TGTGCCAGCAAACGAGCGGGAGGGGTCTACGAGCAGTACTTC. It specifies CASKRAGGVYEQYF.

V usage is TRBV4-1 and J usage is TRBJ1-1; the D is unclear. V was pared by 1 base and J by 4 bases, with 13 bases between. The germline CDR1 and CDR2 sequences are MGHRA and YSYEKL. The CDR3 is 15 residues long. The CDR3 is CASSQVGSGVTEAFF. The CDR3 bases are TGCGCCAGCAGCCAAGTCGGGAGTGGGGTCACTGAAGCTTTCTTT.

The chain combines TRBV10-3 with TRBJ1-2, with TRBD1 identical over 9 bases. V trimming: 3 bases; J trimming: 7 bases; junction bases outside the gene matches: 9. This CDR3 is built from 15 residues. Germline CDR1 reads ENHRY; CDR2 reads SYGVKD. CDR3 bases: TGTGCCATCAGTGAACAGGGGGCTGCAAGTACTGGCTACACCTTC. Protein product: CAISEQGAASTGYTF.

The rearrangement uses TRBV18 and TRBJ2-5; perhaps TRBD1 as D (5 bases). The CDR3 has 14 amino acids. V was shortened by 1 base and J by 2 bases, with 8 bases between the two germline ends. Germline V gene data show CDR1 as KGHSH and CDR2 as LQKENI. CDR3 in DNA: TGTGCCAGCTCACCACTCAGGGTACAAGAGACCCAGTACTTC. Translating it yields CASSPLRVQETQYF.

The rearrangement uses TRBV18 and TRBJ2-1; D is uncertain. CDR1 KGHSH and CDR2 LQKENI come from the germline V gene. Trimming shortened V by 1 base and J by 5 bases, and 9 bases separated the two germline ends. This CDR3 comprises 14 residues. CDR3 protein: CASSPRLDNNEQFF. CDR3 DNA sequence: TGTGCCAGCTCACCACGTCTAGATAACAATGAGCAGTTCTTC.

This chain links TRBV6-5 with TRBJ1-2; D possibly corresponds to TRBD1 (5 bases). In germline, CDR1 is MNHEY, CDR2 SVGAGI. V shed 2 bases and J shed 12 bases, with 13 bases lying between them. CDR3 length: 12 residues. CDR3 DNA: TGTGCCAGCAGTTACGGGGGGGGGTTGCACACCTTC. It encodes CASSYGGGLHTF.

The chain combines TRBV7-3 with TRBJ1-4; TRBD1 is a possible D gene (5 bases). The CDR3 runs to 14 residues. V was clipped by 2 bases and J by 5 bases, with 9 bases between them. Germline lookup yields CDR1 SGHTA and CDR2 FQGTGA. The CDR3 sequence is CASSLGGKNEKLFF. The DNA for the CDR3 is TGTGCCAGCAGCTTAGGGGGGAAAAATGAAAAACTGTTTTTT. Variable domain in full (rest from reference TRBV7-3 and TRBJ1-4): GAGVSQTPSNKVTEKGKYVELRCDPISGHTALYWYRQSLGQGPEFLIYFQGTGAADDSGLPNDRFFAVRPEGSVSTLKIQRTERGDSAVYLCASSLGGKNEKLFFGSGTQLSVL.

The CDR3, as DNA: TGTGCCAGTAGTCCGTATGTAGGGGACAGCCGATACAATGAGCAGTTCTTC. Protein sequence: CASSPYVGDSRYNEQFF. J is TRBJ2-1 and V is TRBV19; the match to TRBD1 covers 7 bases. With V trimmed by 5 bases and J by 4 bases, 14 bases remained unmatched. Germline-derived CDR1 and CDR2 are LNHDA and SQIVND (reference sequence). The length of the CDR3 is 17 residues.

The chain links TRBV6-1 to TRBJ1-1, with 10 bases identical to TRBD1. With 6 bases clipped from V and 5 bases from J, the junction kept 9 bases outside the gene matches. There are 15 residues in the CDR3. Looked up from germline, CDR1 is MNHNS and CDR2 is SASEGT. CDR3 protein: CASRGTGTGDTEAFF. CDR3 coding DNA: TGTGCCAGCAGAGGTACCGGGACAGGGGATACTGAAGCTTTCTTT.